These 5 T cell receptor beta chains share one sample of origin, sequenced in a study of cytomegalovirus exposure and HLA in healthy donors. PCR involved 60 Vbeta and 13 Jbeta primers. Measured with immunoSEQ multiplex PCR; TCRdb has only the in-frame clones, and not every one. The repertoire table contains 150,000 to 200,000 clones. The sequenced material came from PBMCs. The receptors here all came from a woman aged 60-75 years in good health and CMV-seronegative.

The chain combines TRBV6-1 with TRBJ1-4; D perhaps matches TRBD1 (5 bases). Germline CDR1 is MNHNS and CDR2 is SASEGT. The germline V and J ends were trimmed by 1 base and 5 bases, with 14 bases remaining between them. CDR3 length: 16 amino acids. The CDR3 spells CASSEGLGRENEKLFF. In DNA form, the CDR3 reads TGTGCCAGCAGTGAAGGGCTGGGCAGGGAAAATGAAAAACTGTTTTTT.

The chain uses TRBV2 and TRBJ1-1; 8 bases are shared with TRBD1. From germline, CDR1 is SNHLY and CDR2 FYNNEI. J was trimmed by 10 bases and V by 6 bases; bases with no gene match: 7. There are 12 residues in the CDR3. Here the CDR3 reads CASRAGQGPAFF. In nucleotides, the CDR3 is TGTGCCAGCAGGGCTGGACAGGGTCCAGCTTTCTTT. The variable domain in full, completed from reference TRBV2 and TRBJ1-1, reads EPEVTQTPSHQVTQMGQEVILRCVPISNHLYFYWYRQILGQKVEFLVSFYNNEISEKSEIFDDQFSVERPDGSNFTLKIRSTKLEDSAMYFCASRAGQGPAFFGQGTRLTVV.

V is TRBV29-1 and J is TRBJ1-1; D not certain. Germline CDR1 reads SQVTM; CDR2 reads ANQGSEA. The CDR3 covers 13 residues. V dropped 5 bases and J dropped 1 base, with 11 bases sitting between them. The CDR3 reads CSVREFPNTEAFF. The CDR3 region has the DNA TGCAGCGTTAGAGAGTTCCCGAACACTGAAGCTTTCTTT.

The chain couples TRBV5-8 to TRBJ2-1; D might be TRBD2 (6 bases). The CDR3 contains 12 residues. Germline V gene sequence: CDR1 SGHTS, CDR2 YDEGEE. V lost 6 bases, J lost 10 bases, and 14 bases lay in between. CDR3 nucleotides: TGTGCCAGCACCTTACTACTAGCAGAGCAGTTCTTC. Its protein is CASTLLLAEQFF. The full variable domain, in which reference TRBV5-8 and TRBJ2-1 provide the parts outside the CDR3, is EAGVTQSPTHLIKTRGQQATLRCSPISGHTSVYWYQQALGLGLQFLLWYDEGEERNRGNFPPRFSGRQFPNYSSELNVNALELEDSALYLCASTLLLAEQFFGPGTRLTVL.

This chain links TRBV15 with TRBJ2-1; 8 nucleotides match TRBD2. Germline V gene lookup returns CDR1 LNHNV and CDR2 YYDKDF (reference sequence). The trim removed 1 base at V and 4 bases at J, leaving 9 bases unmatched. The CDR3 has 17 residues. The CDR3 DNA is TGTGCCACCAGCAGAGGATGGGGACTAGGCCGATACAATGAGCAGTTCTTC. This codes for CATSRGWGLGRYNEQFF.